The sequence of this TCR beta chain was determined in a study of tissue T cells after allogeneic stem cell transplantation. Study outcomes and limitations: TCR repertoires tracked anatomic similarity, regardless of disease or transplant status. Motif-based clustering found tissue-specific repertoire signatures shared across patients, though few clones were shared. The study did not identify alloreactive or antigen-specific tissue TCRs, and some clones might be persisting host cells. Only a limited share of tissue TCRs appeared in blood or spleen.

Clones were sequenced by immunoSEQ multiplex PCR, and TCRdb holds only the in-frame ones, with some missing. The sample contains some 12,000 clones, 70% of which appear only once. As for this clone: Its antigen is not identified.

The germline V gene encodes CDR1 SGHDT and CDR2 YYEEEE. The CDR3 totals 15 residues. The trim removed 4 bases at V and 4 bases at J, leaving 5 bases unmatched. The TCR comes from a woman aged 18-49 years with breast cancer. The sample here was tissue from the right colon, taken at autopsy. The chain carries TRBV5-6 and TRBJ2-3; 11 bases line up with TRBD2. CDR3 DNA: TGTGCCAGCAGCGGGGGGACTAGCGGAGCAGATACGCAGTATTTT. This codes for CASSGGTSGADTQYF.